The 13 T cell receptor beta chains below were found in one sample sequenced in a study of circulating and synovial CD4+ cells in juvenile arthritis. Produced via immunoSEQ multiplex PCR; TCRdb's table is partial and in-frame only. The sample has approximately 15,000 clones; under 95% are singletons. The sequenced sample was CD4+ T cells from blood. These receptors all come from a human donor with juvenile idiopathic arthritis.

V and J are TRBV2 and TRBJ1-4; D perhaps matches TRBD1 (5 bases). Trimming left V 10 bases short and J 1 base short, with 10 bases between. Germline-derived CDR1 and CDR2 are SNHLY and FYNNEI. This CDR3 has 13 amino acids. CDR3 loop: CATDQGTNEKLFF. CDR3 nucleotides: TGTGCCACGGACCAGGGAACTAATGAAAAACTGTTTTTT.

Here the CDR3 reads CASSPDRVVAFF. Here the CDR3 DNA reads TGTGCCAGCAGTCCAGACAGAGTGGTGGCTTTCTTT. The chain links TRBV6-6 to TRBJ1-1; possibly TRBD1 for D (5 bases). In germline, CDR1 is MNHNY, CDR2 SVGAGI (reference sequence). V lost 5 bases and J lost 11, with 15 bases in between. The CDR3 runs to 12 residues.

CDR3 in DNA: TGTGCCAGCAGCCCCCGGACAGGGCAAGCTCTAGCCAAAAACATTCAGTACTTC. It encodes CASSPRTGQALAKNIQYF. This chain connects TRBV5-4 to TRBJ2-4; the match to TRBD1 covers 8 bases. This CDR3 comprises 18 residues. V dropped 4 bases and J dropped 0; count of bases not matched to a gene: 12. Germline CDR1 and CDR2: SGHNT and YYREEE (reference sequence).

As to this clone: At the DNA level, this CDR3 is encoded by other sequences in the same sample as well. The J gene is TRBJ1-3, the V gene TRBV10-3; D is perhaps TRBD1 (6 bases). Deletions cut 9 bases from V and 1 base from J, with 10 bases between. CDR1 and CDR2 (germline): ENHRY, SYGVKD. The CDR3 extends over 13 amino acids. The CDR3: CAITGNSGNTIYF. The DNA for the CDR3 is TGTGCCATAACAGGGAATTCTGGAAACACCATATATTTT.

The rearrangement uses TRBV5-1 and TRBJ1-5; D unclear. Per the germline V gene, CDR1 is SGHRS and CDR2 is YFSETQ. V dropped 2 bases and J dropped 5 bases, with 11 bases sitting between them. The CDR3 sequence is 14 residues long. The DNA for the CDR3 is TGCGCCAGCAGCTTAACGGGAAGGGATCAGCCCCAGCATTTT. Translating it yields CASSLTGRDQPQHF.

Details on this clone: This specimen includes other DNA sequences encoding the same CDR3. As DNA, the CDR3 is TGTGCCAGCTCACCTTACCGGGGTCAAAATTCACCCCTCCACTTT. Its protein is CASSPYRGQNSPLHF. The rearrangement joins TRBV18 to TRBJ1-6; D not certain. CDR3 length equals 15 residues. Trimming pared 3 bases from V and 7 bases from J, leaving 13 bases between. Germline CDR1 and CDR2: KGHSH and LQKENI.

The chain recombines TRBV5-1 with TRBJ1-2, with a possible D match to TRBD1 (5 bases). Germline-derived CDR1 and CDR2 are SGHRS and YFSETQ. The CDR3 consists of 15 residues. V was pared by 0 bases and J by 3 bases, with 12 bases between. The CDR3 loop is CASSLDGAADYGYTF. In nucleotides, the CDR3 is TGCGCCAGCAGCTTGGATGGGGCGGCTGACTATGGCTACACCTTC.

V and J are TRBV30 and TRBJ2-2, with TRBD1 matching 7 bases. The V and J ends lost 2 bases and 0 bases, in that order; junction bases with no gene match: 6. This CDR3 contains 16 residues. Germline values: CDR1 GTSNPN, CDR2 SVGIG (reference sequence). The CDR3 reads CAWSRLGQTNTGELFF. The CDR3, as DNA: TGTGCCTGGAGTCGTTTGGGACAGACGAACACCGGGGAGCTGTTTTTT. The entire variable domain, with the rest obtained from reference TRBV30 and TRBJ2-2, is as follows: SQTIHQWPATLVQPVGSPLSLECTVEGTSNPNLYWYRQAAGRGLQLLFYSVGIGQISSEVPQNLSASRPQDRQFILSSKKLLLSDSGFYLCAWSRLGQTNTGELFFGEGSRLTVL.

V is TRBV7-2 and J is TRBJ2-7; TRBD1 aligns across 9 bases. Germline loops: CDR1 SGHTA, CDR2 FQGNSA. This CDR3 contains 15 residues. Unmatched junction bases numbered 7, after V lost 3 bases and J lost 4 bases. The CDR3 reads CASSFGGQGSYEQYF. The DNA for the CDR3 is TGTGCCAGCAGCTTTGGGGGACAGGGAAGTTACGAGCAGTACTTC.

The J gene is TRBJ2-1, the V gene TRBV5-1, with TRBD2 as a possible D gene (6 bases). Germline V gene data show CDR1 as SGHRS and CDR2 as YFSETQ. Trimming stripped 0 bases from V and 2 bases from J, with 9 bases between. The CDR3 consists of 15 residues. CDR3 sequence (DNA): TGCGCCAGCAGCTTGGACGGGGGTACCTACAATGAGCAGTTCTTC. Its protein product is CASSLDGGTYNEQFF.

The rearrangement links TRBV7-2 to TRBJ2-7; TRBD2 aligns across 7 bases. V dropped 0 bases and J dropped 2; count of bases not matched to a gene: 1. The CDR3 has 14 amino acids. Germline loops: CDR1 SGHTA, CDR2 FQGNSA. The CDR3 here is CASSLASGPYEQYF. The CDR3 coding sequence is TGTGCCAGCAGCTTAGCTAGCGGGCCCTACGAGCAGTACTTC. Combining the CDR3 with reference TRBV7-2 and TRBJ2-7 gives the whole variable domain GAGVSQSPSNKVTEKGKDVELRCDPISGHTALYWYRQSLGQGLEFLIYFQGNSAPDKSGLPSDRFSAERTGGSVSTLTIQRTQQEDSAVYLCASSLASGPYEQYFGPGTRLTVT.

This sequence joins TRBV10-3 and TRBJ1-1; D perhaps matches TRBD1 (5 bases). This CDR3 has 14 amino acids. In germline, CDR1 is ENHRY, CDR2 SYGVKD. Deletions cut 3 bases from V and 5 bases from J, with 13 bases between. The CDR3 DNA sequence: TGTGCCATCAGTGAAAGGACGGGGGAAACTGAAGCTTTCTTT. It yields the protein CAISERTGETEAFF.

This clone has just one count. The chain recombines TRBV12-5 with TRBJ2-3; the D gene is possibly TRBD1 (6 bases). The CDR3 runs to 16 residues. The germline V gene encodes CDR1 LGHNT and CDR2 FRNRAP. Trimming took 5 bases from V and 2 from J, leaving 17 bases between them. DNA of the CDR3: TGTGCTAGTGGTAAAGGGGGACGTGCATACACAGATACGCAGTATTTT. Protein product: CASGKGGRAYTDTQYF.